This record covers a single T cell receptor (beta chain). The sample comes from a study of cytomegalovirus exposure and HLA in healthy donors. 13 Jbeta primers and 60 Vbeta primers were used for the PCR. Assay: immunoSEQ multiplex PCR; the TCRdb copy retains only in-frame clones and omits some. The sample lists about 130,000 clones, about 85% occurring once. The sample comprised PBMCs. The TCR was taken from a man aged 18 to 29 in good health and CMV-seropositive.

The CDR3 coding sequence is TGTGCCAGCAGCTTGGCACAGATTTATAACTATGGCTACACCTTC. Amino acid sequence: CASSLAQIYNYGYTF. The chain has TRBV5-5 and TRBJ1-2; D gene ambiguous. The V end lost 0 bases, the J end lost 1 base, and 10 bases lay between the germline ends. CDR1 is SGHKS and CDR2 is YYEKEE in the germline V gene (reference sequence). CDR3 length: 15 residues.